The TCR beta chain described here comes from a study of shared clonotypes between healthy human individuals. Germline CDR1 SQVTM, CDR2 ANQGSEA. V dropped 0 bases and J dropped 5 bases, with 13 bases sitting between them. The CDR3 spans 14 residues. Profiled with immunoSEQ multiplex PCR; TCRdb holds only in-frame clones, not every one. The sample includes about 480,000 clones, 70% to 80% of them seen just once. The chain couples TRBV29-1 to TRBJ2-5; no reliable D call. The sequenced material came from PBMCs. The receptor was isolated from a woman aged 40 to 50 in good health. Some clones in this sample may be carry-over from other donors' samples. The CDR3 reads CSVEDRTVRETQYF. CDR3 in DNA: TGCAGCGTTGAAGATCGTACGGTCCGGGAGACCCAGTACTTC.